These T cell receptor beta chains were read from a single sample in a study of blood T cells in healthy people across ages. Each CDR3 protein gets one entry after TCRdb re-called the 5' RACE reads with MiXCR. The sample holds hundreds of thousands of distinct CDR3 sequences; around 24% are singletons and the top ten take 3%. These data were likewise used in another study, on T cells of mothers and their children.

Sequenced material: blood. The source is a boy aged 5-17 years in good health. Each CDR3 is given with its conserved first and last residue. The order of the fields is V gene, CDR3 protein.

TRBV5-1	CASSLQGQGNTEAFF
TRBV5-1	CASSRTGTGGFETQYF
TRBV14	CARRQGADQPQHF
TRBV7-6	CASSLSGQGQETQYF
TRBV12-3/TRBV12-4	CASSLRTPDNEQFF
TRBV20-1	CSARDQVTGERFYTF
TRBV15	CATSSPGTGGEEKLFF
TRBV30	CAWRRGLAGGTSSYEQYF
TRBV28	CASSLFGGAGTGYGYTF
TRBV29-1	CSVLYPSNEQFF
TRBV6-5	CAVGTGDSPLHF
TRBV20-1	CSASTGLAHQETQYF
TRBV9	CASSVSRGGETQYF
TRBV6-6	CASRTSGTGGGEQYF
TRBV20-1	CSASPYGGGSYEQYF
TRBV3-1	CASSRWGDYGYTF
TRBV20-1	CSAREDGAGGQDTQYF
TRBV6-7	CASSWGADYGYTF
TRBV20-1	CSAEGSSTNEKLFF
TRBV29-1	CSVTTLGGQGCEQYF
TRBV12-3/TRBV12-4	CASSLKGRGGELFF
TRBV6-1	CASSSRGGFSGNTIYF
TRBV9	CASSVVTHGELFF
TRBV6-1	CASRKMTTSANTGELFF
TRBV12-3/TRBV12-4	CASSVARDGIIQYF
TRBV20-1	CSARKPSGRQETQYF
TRBV11-3	CASSFGGWSSYNEQFF
TRBV5-1	CASSPGTGGTQETQYF
TRBV2	CASRGWDQAFF
TRBV2	CASSESRGSSYNEQFF
TRBV12-3/TRBV12-4	CASSLGPLAGSYETQYF